These 7 T cell receptor beta chains came from one sample sequenced in a study of blood T cell repertoires in COVID-19. Measured with immunoSEQ multiplex PCR; TCRdb has only the in-frame clones, and not every one. There are 65,000 to 80,000 clones in the sample; 75% to 90% occur only once, and just over 8% lies in the top ten. Source material: peripheral blood. These receptors all come from a man between 45 and 60 years old with active COVID-19.

The rearrangement links TRBV10-3 to TRBJ1-2, with 8 bases identical to TRBD1. CDR1 is ENHRY, CDR2 SYGVKD, per germline. The CDR3 consists of 14 residues. With 2 bases clipped from V and 8 bases from J, the junction kept 7 bases outside the gene matches. In nucleotides, the CDR3 is TGTGCCATCAGTGAGCGGACAGGGAGGAGCGGCTACACCTTC. Translating gives CAISERTGRSGYTF.

The chain combines TRBV28 with TRBJ2-6; D gene unclear. The CDR3 loop spans 14 amino acids. The germline CDR1 and CDR2 sequences are MDHEN and SYDVKM. V was shortened by 3 bases and J by 3 bases, with 6 bases between the two germline ends. The chain's CDR3 is CASSLRGGANVLTF. The CDR3 DNA reads TGTGCCAGCAGTTTGAGAGGTGGGGCCAACGTCCTGACTTTC.

This chain uses TRBV27 with TRBJ2-7; D is ambiguous. The ends were cut back, 2 bases at V and 3 bases at J, with 11 bases in the middle. CDR1 is MNHEY and CDR2 is SMNVEV in the germline V gene (reference sequence). The length of the CDR3 is 14 residues. The CDR3 DNA reads as TGTGCCAGCAGTTTAGGTGGCAGGATCTACGAGCAGTACTTC. Translation: CASSLGGRIYEQYF.

The rearrangement joins TRBV6-6 to TRBJ2-1; TRBD2 might be the D (6 bases). Germline loops: CDR1 MNHNY, CDR2 SVGAGI (reference sequence). CDR3 length equals 15 residues. Trimming left V 6 bases short and J 4 bases short, with 16 bases between. The CDR3 sequence is CASSPFAGSYNEQFF. The CDR3 nucleotides are TGTGCCAGCAGCCCCTTTGCGGGATCATACAATGAGCAGTTCTTC.

The chain is built from TRBV18 and TRBJ1-2; TRBD1 agrees at 8 bases. Per the germline V gene, CDR1 is KGHSH and CDR2 is LQKENI. This CDR3 is built from 16 residues. V dropped 2 bases and J dropped 4; count of bases not matched to a gene: 9. CDR3 sequence reads: CASSPGRGRLAYGYTF. CDR3 sequence (DNA): TGTGCCAGCTCACCAGGCAGGGGGCGGCTGGCCTATGGCTACACCTTC.

V is TRBV29-1 and J is TRBJ1-1, with 8 positions matching TRBD1. The J segment lost 6 bases and the V segment lost 6 bases, leaving 0 bases of the junction unmatched. The length of the CDR3 is 10 residues. Germline V gives CDR1 SQVTM, CDR2 ANQGSEA. The CDR3 nucleotides are TGCAGCGTACAGGGGGCTGAAGCTTTCTTT. It codes for CSVQGAEAFF. Looking up the rest from reference TRBV29-1 and TRBJ1-1 gives the full variable domain: SAVISQKPSRDICQRGTSLTIQCQVDSQVTMMFWYRQQPGQSLTLIATANQGSEATYESGFVIDKFPISRPNLTFSTLTVSNMSPEDSSIYLCSVQGAEAFFGQGTRLTVV.

This clone came up a few times. The CDR3 DNA sequence: TGTGCTAGTGGTTTGGAGGGGCCCACTGAAGCTTTCTTT. Translation gives CASGLEGPTEAFF. The chain combines TRBV12-5 with TRBJ1-1, with TRBD1 as a possible D gene (5 bases). Trimming stripped 1 base from V and 4 bases from J, with 7 bases between. The CDR3 runs 13 residues. The germline CDR1 and CDR2 sequences are LGHNT and FRNRAP.